The rows below give T cell receptor beta chains drawn from one sample of a study of blood T cell repertoires in COVID-19. Data came from immunoSEQ multiplex PCR; TCRdb stores just in-frame clones and leaves some out. The sample contains 350,000 to 450,000 clones, approximately 89% of which appear only once. Sequenced input: PBMCs or T cells enriched from blood (not recorded which). The receptors derive from a woman aged 40 to 50 who had been exposed to COVID-19. CDR3s include the opening cysteine and the closing phenylalanine or tryptophan. Each record gives: V gene, J gene, D gene, CDR3 length, clone size, CDR3 DNA, CDR3 protein. A D gene is named only where the DNA matches it firmly. Expanded clones get a size class; other rows say once, few or many, or leave the size out.

v_gene: TRBV2; j_gene: TRBJ2-7; d_gene: TRBD2; len: 18; abundance: NA; CDR3nt: TGTGCCAGCAGTGAAGCTCCCCAGGATAGCGGGGAGCTCTACGAGCAGTACTTC; CDR3aa: CASSEAPQDSGELYEQYF
v_gene: TRBV19; j_gene: TRBJ1-2; d_gene: NA; len: 13; abundance: NA; CDR3nt: TGTGCCAGTACAGGACACCGAGACTATGGCTACACCTTC; CDR3aa: CASTGHRDYGYTF
v_gene: TRBV5-1; j_gene: TRBJ1-2; d_gene: NA; len: 16; abundance: NA; CDR3nt: TGCGCCAGCAGCTTGGCCGGGACACCGTCGAACTATGGCTACACCTTC; CDR3aa: CASSLAGTPSNYGYTF
v_gene: TRBV15; j_gene: TRBJ2-1; d_gene: TRBD2; len: 16; abundance: NA; CDR3nt: TGTGCCACCAGCAGCCAACCGGGGGGGATATACAATGAGCAGTTCTTC; CDR3aa: CATSSQPGGIYNEQFF
v_gene: TRBV6-2/TRBV6-3; j_gene: TRBJ1-5; d_gene: NA; len: 18; abundance: once; CDR3nt: TGTGCCAGCAGTTACTCTAAAGGGGGTCTAATGTCGAATCAGCCCCAGCATTTT; CDR3aa: CASSYSKGGLMSNQPQHF
v_gene: TRBV18; j_gene: TRBJ2-7; d_gene: TRBD1; len: 16; abundance: NA; CDR3nt: TGTGCCAGCTCACTAAGACCGGACAGGGAAAACTACGAGCAGTACTTC; CDR3aa: CASSLRPDRENYEQYF
v_gene: TRBV7-9; j_gene: TRBJ2-5; d_gene: TRBD1; len: 15; abundance: NA; CDR3nt: TGTGCCAGCAGCTTAGGGGACAGGGAACAAGAGACCCAGTACTTC; CDR3aa: CASSLGDREQETQYF
v_gene: TRBV2; j_gene: TRBJ2-1; d_gene: TRBD2; len: 15; abundance: NA; CDR3nt: TGTGCCAGCAGTTGGGTGGGGACTACATACAATGAGCAGTTCTTC; CDR3aa: CASSWVGTTYNEQFF
v_gene: TRBV5-1; j_gene: TRBJ1-2; d_gene: NA; len: 13; abundance: NA; CDR3nt: TGCGCCAGCAGCTTACAGGGACGCCATGGCTACACCTTC; CDR3aa: CASSLQGRHGYTF
v_gene: TRBV11-2; j_gene: TRBJ1-4; d_gene: NA; len: 13; abundance: NA; CDR3nt: TGTGCCAGCAGCTTACGGTGGAATGAAAAACTGTTTTTT; CDR3aa: CASSLRWNEKLFF
v_gene: TRBV18; j_gene: TRBJ1-4; d_gene: NA; len: 16; abundance: NA; CDR3nt: TGTGCCAGCTCACCACGGGCGGGCGGGGCTGATGAAAAACTGTTTTTT; CDR3aa: CASSPRAGGADEKLFF
v_gene: TRBV7-9; j_gene: TRBJ2-1; d_gene: NA; len: 13; abundance: NA; CDR3nt: TGTGCCAGCAGCTTAATAATCTCCAATGAGCAGTTCTTC; CDR3aa: CASSLIISNEQFF
v_gene: TRBV28; j_gene: TRBJ2-7; d_gene: NA; len: 15; abundance: once; CDR3nt: TGTGCCAGCAGTTTTATGGGGGCGGCGTCCTACGAGCAGTACTTC; CDR3aa: CASSFMGAASYEQYF
v_gene: TRBV24-1; j_gene: TRBJ2-7; d_gene: TRBD1; len: 14; abundance: once; CDR3nt: TGTGCCACCAGTGATCCCGGGACAGGGGACGAGCAGTACTTC; CDR3aa: CATSDPGTGDEQYF
v_gene: TRBV21-1; j_gene: TRBJ1-2; d_gene: NA; len: 17; abundance: NA; CDR3nt: TGTGCCAGCAGCAAAGTGAGCCCAGGAGGCCGCGACGGTGGCTACACCTTC; CDR3aa: CASSKVSPGGRDGGYTF
v_gene: TRBV6-1; j_gene: TRBJ1-6; d_gene: NA; len: 16; abundance: NA; CDR3nt: TGTGCCAGCAGTGAAGACAGGGCATTCTATAATTCACCCCTCCACTTT; CDR3aa: CASSEDRAFYNSPLHF
v_gene: TRBV7-3; j_gene: TRBJ2-7; d_gene: NA; len: 14; abundance: NA; CDR3nt: TGTGCCAGCAGCCTTGCTAGCGAGATCTACGAGCAGTACTTC; CDR3aa: CASSLASEIYEQYF
v_gene: TRBV5-1; j_gene: TRBJ2-5; d_gene: TRBD2; len: 15; abundance: NA; CDR3nt: TGCGCCAGCAGCCCCGGGACTACCCTCCAAGAGACCCAGTACTTC; CDR3aa: CASSPGTTLQETQYF
v_gene: TRBV3-1/TRBV3-2; j_gene: TRBJ2-7; d_gene: TRBD2; len: 17; abundance: NA; CDR3nt: TGTGCCAGCAGCCCTCGACTAGCGGGGGACAAGTCCTACGAGCAGTACTTC; CDR3aa: CASSPRLAGDKSYEQYF
v_gene: TRBV6-5; j_gene: TRBJ1-5; d_gene: NA; len: 14; abundance: NA; CDR3nt: TGTGCCAGCAGATCCCCGCGGAACAATCAGCCCCAGCATTTT; CDR3aa: CASRSPRNNQPQHF
v_gene: TRBV27; j_gene: TRBJ1-2; d_gene: TRBD1; len: 15; abundance: NA; CDR3nt: TGTGCCAGCTGGAAAAGTGGGACAGCCAACTATGGCTACACCTTC; CDR3aa: CASWKSGTANYGYTF
v_gene: TRBV3-1/TRBV3-2; j_gene: TRBJ2-7; d_gene: NA; len: 13; abundance: NA; CDR3nt: TGTGCCAGCAGTTGGCGGGCCGGAGGGGAGCAGTACTTC; CDR3aa: CASSWRAGGEQYF
v_gene: TRBV7-9; j_gene: TRBJ2-1; d_gene: TRBD2; len: 15; abundance: NA; CDR3nt: TGTGCCAGCAGCCTCGGGACTAGCGGGACGCAGGAGCAGTTCTTC; CDR3aa: CASSLGTSGTQEQFF
v_gene: TRBV4-1; j_gene: TRBJ1-1; d_gene: NA; len: 15; abundance: NA; CDR3nt: TGCGCCAGCAGCCAAGATCAGCGGACGAACACTGAAGCTTTCTTT; CDR3aa: CASSQDQRTNTEAFF
v_gene: TRBV9; j_gene: TRBJ2-1; d_gene: NA; len: 13; abundance: once; CDR3nt: TGTGCCAGCAGCGTGTCAGGTTACAATGAGCAGTTCTTC; CDR3aa: CASSVSGYNEQFF
v_gene: TRBV12-5; j_gene: TRBJ1-1; d_gene: NA; len: 14; abundance: NA; CDR3nt: TGTGCTAGTGGCGAACAGCCTATGAACACTGAAGCTTTCTTT; CDR3aa: CASGEQPMNTEAFF
v_gene: TRBV7-2; j_gene: TRBJ1-2; d_gene: NA; len: 14; abundance: NA; CDR3nt: TGTGCCAGCAGCTTTGATTATTCAAGGGGTGGCTACACCTTC; CDR3aa: CASSFDYSRGGYTF
v_gene: TRBV30; j_gene: TRBJ1-4; d_gene: NA; len: 13; abundance: NA; CDR3nt: TGTGCCTGTCGTTGGGGGGGCCGGGAAAAACTGTTTTTT; CDR3aa: CACRWGGREKLFF
v_gene: TRBV7-3; j_gene: TRBJ2-5; d_gene: TRBD2; len: 15; abundance: NA; CDR3nt: TGTGCCAGCAGCCAGACTAGCGGGAGGGTAGAGACCCAGTACTTC; CDR3aa: CASSQTSGRVETQYF
v_gene: TRBV7-2; j_gene: TRBJ2-3; d_gene: TRBD2; len: 15; abundance: NA; CDR3nt: TGTGCCAGCAGCCCCCAAGCGGGAGTAGCAGATACGCAGTATTTT; CDR3aa: CASSPQAGVADTQYF
v_gene: TRBV2; j_gene: TRBJ1-3; d_gene: NA; len: 13; abundance: NA; CDR3nt: TGTGCCAGCACGGGACACCTCGGAAACACCATATATTTT; CDR3aa: CASTGHLGNTIYF
v_gene: TRBV30; j_gene: TRBJ1-2; d_gene: TRBD1; len: 15; abundance: NA; CDR3nt: TGTGCCTGGAGTCGACAGGGGGGGACCCGCTATGGCTACACCTTC; CDR3aa: CAWSRQGGTRYGYTF
v_gene: TRBV7-8; j_gene: TRBJ1-6; d_gene: TRBD1; len: 17; abundance: once; CDR3nt: TGTGCCACCAAACCGGGACAGAGCCTTTATATTGATTCACCCCTCCACTTT; CDR3aa: CATKPGQSLYIDSPLHF
v_gene: TRBV6-6; j_gene: TRBJ1-3; d_gene: NA; len: 15; abundance: NA; CDR3nt: TGTGCCAGCAGGTTCGACAGGTCCCCTGGAAACACCATATATTTT; CDR3aa: CASRFDRSPGNTIYF
v_gene: TRBV27; j_gene: TRBJ1-4; d_gene: NA; len: 14; abundance: NA; CDR3nt: TGTGCCAGCAGAAACAACGGGGTGGGAGAAAAACTGTTTTTT; CDR3aa: CASRNNGVGEKLFF
v_gene: TRBV29-1; j_gene: TRBJ1-1; d_gene: TRBD1; len: 14; abundance: NA; CDR3nt: TGCAGCGTTGGCACAGGGGGCGCGGGCACTGAAGCTTTCTTT; CDR3aa: CSVGTGGAGTEAFF
v_gene: TRBV11-3; j_gene: TRBJ2-1; d_gene: TRBD1; len: 15; abundance: NA; CDR3nt: TGTGCCAGCAGCTTCGGAGGACAGGGCTACAATGAGCAGTTCTTC; CDR3aa: CASSFGGQGYNEQFF
v_gene: TRBV5-1; j_gene: TRBJ2-7; d_gene: TRBD2; len: 13; abundance: NA; CDR3nt: TGCGCCAGCAGCGTGGGACTAGCTTCCGAGCAGTACTTC; CDR3aa: CASSVGLASEQYF
v_gene: TRBV27; j_gene: TRBJ1-6; d_gene: TRBD1; len: 16; abundance: few; CDR3nt: TGTGCCAGCAGTTCGACGAGGACAGGGGTTAATTCACCCCTCCACTTT; CDR3aa: CASSSTRTGVNSPLHF
v_gene: TRBV18; j_gene: TRBJ1-1; d_gene: NA; len: 14; abundance: once; CDR3nt: TGTGCCAGCTCACCTCAGGGGCTGGGCACTGAAGCTTTCTTT; CDR3aa: CASSPQGLGTEAFF
v_gene: TRBV7-8; j_gene: TRBJ2-7; d_gene: NA; len: 14; abundance: NA; CDR3nt: TGTGCCAGCAGCTTAGCGGGGCGGACCTACGAGCAGTACTTC; CDR3aa: CASSLAGRTYEQYF
v_gene: TRBV29-1; j_gene: TRBJ1-4; d_gene: NA; len: 17; abundance: NA; CDR3nt: TGCAGCGTTGAAGATGCGAACGCAGGGGAGAGGAATGAAAAACTGTTTTTT; CDR3aa: CSVEDANAGERNEKLFF
v_gene: TRBV5-1; j_gene: TRBJ2-2; d_gene: NA; len: 15; abundance: few; CDR3nt: TGCGCCAGCAGCTTGAGGACAGCGAACACCGGGGAGCTGTTTTTT; CDR3aa: CASSLRTANTGELFF
v_gene: TRBV12-3/TRBV12-4; j_gene: TRBJ2-7; d_gene: NA; len: 12; abundance: NA; CDR3nt: TGTGCCAGCGCCTCCCGGTCCTACGAGCAGTACTTC; CDR3aa: CASASRSYEQYF
v_gene: TRBV4-3; j_gene: TRBJ2-7; d_gene: NA; len: 16; abundance: NA; CDR3nt: TGCGCCAGCAGCCAAGATATCGCTAGCACAGACTACGAGCAGTACTTC; CDR3aa: CASSQDIASTDYEQYF
v_gene: TRBV6-1; j_gene: TRBJ1-3; d_gene: NA; len: 16; abundance: NA; CDR3nt: TGTGCCAGCAGTGATCTACACTACTCTGGAGGAAACACCATATATTTT; CDR3aa: CASSDLHYSGGNTIYF
v_gene: TRBV5-5; j_gene: TRBJ1-5; d_gene: NA; len: 14; abundance: NA; CDR3nt: TGTGCCAGCAGCTTGACGGAGGCGGATGGGCCCCAGCATTTT; CDR3aa: CASSLTEADGPQHF
v_gene: TRBV30; j_gene: TRBJ1-2; d_gene: NA; len: 12; abundance: NA; CDR3nt: TGTGCCTGGAGTCTTACACGGGGAGGCTACACCTTC; CDR3aa: CAWSLTRGGYTF
v_gene: TRBV12-3/TRBV12-4; j_gene: TRBJ2-7; d_gene: NA; len: 12; abundance: once; CDR3nt: TGTGCCAGCAGTTTAAAAGGGGGCGAGCAGTACTTC; CDR3aa: CASSLKGGEQYF
v_gene: TRBV6-5; j_gene: TRBJ2-7; d_gene: TRBD2; len: 15; abundance: NA; CDR3nt: TGTGCCAGCAGACGACTAGCGGGAGGGGCCTACGAGCAGTACTTC; CDR3aa: CASRRLAGGAYEQYF
v_gene: TRBV18; j_gene: TRBJ2-3; d_gene: TRBD1; len: 13; abundance: NA; CDR3nt: TGTGCCAGCTCACCCACAGGGGCAGATACGCAGTATTTT; CDR3aa: CASSPTGADTQYF
v_gene: TRBV3-1/TRBV3-2; j_gene: TRBJ1-1; d_gene: NA; len: 13; abundance: NA; CDR3nt: TGTGCCAGCGTTAGTAGGGGGAACACTGAAGCTTTCTTT; CDR3aa: CASVSRGNTEAFF
v_gene: TRBV5-6; j_gene: TRBJ2-7; d_gene: TRBD1; len: 15; abundance: NA; CDR3nt: TGTGCCAGCAGCCCGGGGACAGGGGCCTACTACGAGCAGTACTTC; CDR3aa: CASSPGTGAYYEQYF
v_gene: TRBV30; j_gene: TRBJ2-1; d_gene: TRBD2; len: 16; abundance: once; CDR3nt: TGTGCCTGCTCGACAGCGGGAGGCCCGTCCTACAATGAGCAGTTCTTC; CDR3aa: CACSTAGGPSYNEQFF